The 27 T cell receptor beta chains reported below all come from one sample, sequenced in a study of identical twins. MiXCR was run by TCRdb on the 5' RACE reads, yielding one entry per CDR3 protein. The sample includes 250,000 or so distinct CDR3 sequences, roughly 8% of them seen just once. These data were likewise used in another study, on yellow fever vaccine responses in identical twins.

The sequenced material came from CD8+ T cells sorted from blood. Every receptor here comes from a woman between 18 and 30 years old in good health.

The genes are TRBV7-9 and TRBJ2-1; 14 bases agree with TRBD2. J was trimmed by 12 bases and V by 1 base; bases with no gene match: 2. Germline values: CDR1 SEHNR, CDR2 FQNEAQ (reference sequence). The length of the CDR3 is 14 residues. The CDR3 nucleotides are TGTGCCAGCAGCTTAGAGGGACTAGCGGGAGCGCAGTTCTTC. Translating it yields CASSLEGLAGAQFF.

There are many counts of this clonotype. The J gene is TRBJ2-3, the V gene TRBV20-1; D might be TRBD2 (6 bases). The CDR3 runs to 15 residues. The V gene lost 6 bases and the J gene lost 3 bases, with 19 bases spanning the gap. Per germline, CDR1 DFQATT and CDR2 SNEGSKA (reference sequence). The CDR3, as DNA: TGCAGTGCCGCCCTGACTAGTTTTGCTACAGATACGCAGTATTTT. This sequence encodes CSAALTSFATDTQYF.

This chain connects TRBV30 to TRBJ2-5; TRBD2 is a possible D gene (6 bases). The V end was cut by 2 bases, the J end by 1 base, with 8 bases between. CDR1 and CDR2 from the germline V gene are GTSNPN and SVGIG (reference sequence). CDR3 length equals 13 residues. The DNA for the CDR3 is TGTGCCTGGAGTATCGGGGGCCAAGAGACCCAGTACTTC. Its translation: CAWSIGGQETQYF.

V and J are TRBV11-2 and TRBJ2-5; 12 bases map to TRBD2. This CDR3 is built from 15 residues. The J segment lost 4 bases and the V segment lost 7 bases, leaving 7 bases of the junction unmatched. Per germline, CDR1 SGHAT and CDR2 FQNNGV. In nucleotides, the CDR3 is TGTGCCAGCACCCTAGCGGGGGGGCGTATAGAGACCCAGTACTTC. This translates into CASTLAGGRIETQYF.

This clonotype was seen more than once but under ten times. The rearrangement uses TRBV24-1 and TRBJ2-2; 7 bases map to TRBD1. V gave up 6 bases and J gave up 7 bases; unmatched junction bases: 4. Germline CDR1 and CDR2: KGHDR and SFDVKD. The CDR3 sequence is 13 residues long. CDR3 sequence reads: CATSRQGSGELFF. The CDR3 DNA sequence: TGTGCCACCAGTCGACAGGGTAGCGGGGAGCTGTTTTTT.

This chain uses TRBV6-4 with TRBJ2-2; the D gene is possibly TRBD1 (6 bases). CDR1 is MRHNA, CDR2 SNTAGT, per germline. The V and J ends lost 0 bases and 1 base respectively, with 6 bases between them. The CDR3 length is 15 residues. The CDR3 spells CASSDSGQNTGELFF. In nucleotides, the CDR3 is TGTGCCAGCAGTGACTCGGGACAGAACACCGGGGAGCTGTTTTTT.

This clonotype occurred a few times. The chain joins TRBV6-2 or TRBV6-3 to TRBJ2-1, with 12 bases that match TRBD1. The V segment lost 2 bases and the J segment 6 bases; nucleotides outside the gene matches: 8. Germline values: CDR1 MNHEY, CDR2 SVGEGT. CDR3 length equals 17 residues. CDR3 residues: CASSYGTGGKVFNEQFF. The DNA of the CDR3 is TGTGCCAGCAGTTACGGGACAGGGGGCAAGGTGTTCAATGAGCAGTTCTTC.

V gene TRBV7-8 combines with J gene TRBJ2-7; TRBD1 matches at 8 bases. The V gene's germline CDR1 is SGHVS and CDR2 FQNEAQ. Losses at the gene ends were 5 bases for V and 2 bases for J; bases not matched to a gene: 23. The CDR3 length is 20 residues. The CDR3 DNA sequence: TGTGCCAGCAGCCCGGACCCGGGACAGGAGCGAAAGCTTAACACCTACGAGCAGTACTTC. The encoded protein is CASSPDPGQERKLNTYEQYF.

This sequence joins TRBV5-1 and TRBJ2-1, with TRBD1 identical over 10 bases. The CDR3 length is 16 residues. Germline CDR1 and CDR2: SGHRS and YFSETQ. The V gene end was trimmed by 4 bases and the J gene end by 8 bases; junction bases not matched to a gene: 12. This CDR3 reads CASSTRQGAAPDEQFF. The CDR3 DNA follows: TGCGCCAGCAGCACCCGACAGGGGGCAGCCCCCGATGAGCAGTTCTTC. The variable domain in full, with the rest retrieved from reference TRBV5-1 and TRBJ2-1, is KAGVTQTPRYLIKTRGQQVTLSCSPISGHRSVSWYQQTPGQGLQFLFEYFSETQRNKGNFPGRFSGRQFSNSRSEMNVSTLELGDSALYLCASSTRQGAAPDEQFFGPGTRLTVL.

The gene calls are TRBV9 and TRBJ1-3, with a tentative D call TRBD1 (6 bases). V lost 0 bases and J lost 0, with 7 bases in between. CDR1 is SGDLS and CDR2 is YYNGEE in the germline V gene. The CDR3 covers 15 residues. CDR3 loop: CASSVAGDSGNTIYF. The DNA for the CDR3 is TGTGCCAGCAGCGTAGCAGGGGACTCTGGAAACACCATATATTTT.

The genes are TRBV24-1 and TRBJ2-1, with 8 positions matching TRBD1. V gave up 5 bases and J gave up 4 bases; unmatched junction bases: 6. The germline V gene has CDR1 KGHDR and CDR2 SFDVKD. The CDR3 covers 15 residues. CDR3 residues: CATSGQGANYNEQFF. The CDR3 DNA sequence: TGTGCCACCAGTGGGCAGGGGGCTAATTACAATGAGCAGTTCTTC.

This chain links TRBV6-2 or TRBV6-3 with TRBJ2-5; 7 bases agree with TRBD1. The CDR3 has 14 amino acids. Trimming took 7 bases from V and 3 from J; bases not matched to a gene: 8. Germline V gives CDR1 MNHEY, CDR2 SVGEGT. CDR3 amino acids: CASTSFQGEETQYF. The CDR3 DNA is TGTGCCAGCACATCTTTTCAGGGGGAAGAGACCCAGTACTTC.

This clonotype was picked up a small number of times. The gene calls are TRBV29-1 and TRBJ2-3; 9 bases align to TRBD1. The trim removed 3 bases at V and 5 bases at J, leaving 3 bases unmatched. Germline lookup yields CDR1 SQVTM and CDR2 ANQGSEA. The CDR3 spans 13 residues. The CDR3, as DNA: TGCAGCGTTGAGCAGGGACAGGGAGATACGCAGTATTTT. Its translation: CSVEQGQGDTQYF.

This clonotype was counted between two and nine times. The chain joins TRBV10-1 to TRBJ2-3; weak D call: TRBD1 (5 bases). The CDR3 totals 14 residues. V shed 2 bases and J shed 2 bases, with 8 bases lying between them. Per germline, CDR1 WNHNN and CDR2 SYGVQD (reference sequence). The CDR3 DNA reads as TGCGCCAGCAGTGAGAGGGGCAACACAGATACGCAGTATTTT. Translation: CASSERGNTDTQYF.

This clonotype was counted many times. The V gene is TRBV5-1, the J gene TRBJ2-1; the D is unclear. The CDR3 is 14 amino acids. The V end was cut by 0 bases, the J end by 10 bases, with 14 bases between. CDR1 is SGHRS and CDR2 is YFSETQ in the germline V gene. CDR3 DNA: TGCGCCAGCAGCTTGGACCTTCTTAGGGAAGAGCAGTTCTTC. Residues: CASSLDLLREEQFF. The entire variable domain, with the rest obtained from reference TRBV5-1 and TRBJ2-1, is as follows: KAGVTQTPRYLIKTRGQQVTLSCSPISGHRSVSWYQQTPGQGLQFLFEYFSETQRNKGNFPGRFSGRQFSNSRSEMNVSTLELGDSALYLCASSLDLLREEQFFGPGTRLTVL.

Ten or more counts support this clonotype. CDR3 sequence reads: CASSQERVGGPRYEQYF. In DNA, the CDR3 is TGTGCCAGCAGCCAAGAAAGGGTCGGGGGGCCCCGCTACGAGCAGTACTTC. This chain uses TRBV14 with TRBJ2-7, with D tentatively TRBD2 (7 bases). This CDR3 contains 17 residues. From germline, CDR1 is SGHDN and CDR2 FVKESK. Trimming removed 0 bases at V and 3 bases at J, with 18 bases between.

CDR3 sequence reads: CSANPDWSNNEQFF. The CDR3 bases are TGCAGTGCTAATCCGGACTGGAGCAACAATGAGCAGTTCTTC. The rearrangement uses TRBV20-1 and TRBJ2-1; possible D gene TRBD2, 5 bases. CDR1 and CDR2 from the germline V gene are DFQATT and SNEGSKA (reference sequence). With 4 bases removed from V and 5 bases from J, the gap between germline ends came to 15 bases. The CDR3 is 14 amino acids.

This clonotype was counted only a few times. V usage is TRBV10-3 and J usage is TRBJ2-7; TRBD2 matches 10 bases. Losses at the gene ends were 3 bases for V and 1 base for J; bases not matched to a gene: 3. CDR3 length: 15 amino acids. Germline assignment: CDR1 ENHRY and CDR2 SYGVKD. CDR3 DNA sequence: TGTGCCATCAGTGAAGCGGGGGGGCTTTCCTACGAGCAGTACTTC. It codes for CAISEAGGLSYEQYF.

Ten or more counts support this clonotype. The chain couples TRBV12-3 or TRBV12-4 to TRBJ2-2; a weak D match, TRBD1 (5 bases). This CDR3 contains 14 residues. With 10 bases removed from V and 5 bases from J, the gap between germline ends came to 17 bases. The CDR3 DNA follows: TGTGCCACCAAGGGGCAGGACCTTACCGGGGAGCTGTTTTTT. This translates into CATKGQDLTGELFF.

This clonotype occurred many times. The V and J genes are TRBV29-1 and TRBJ2-4; possible D gene TRBD2, 6 bases. The V gene lost 6 bases and the J gene lost 9 bases, with 15 bases spanning the gap. Germline V CDR1 and CDR2: SQVTM, ANQGSEA. The CDR3 has 12 residues. CDR3 coding DNA: TGCAGCGTAGGACTACTATGGGGCATTCAGTACTTC. Encoded protein: CSVGLLWGIQYF.

This clonotype was counted ten times or more. The chain couples TRBV12-3 or TRBV12-4 to TRBJ2-3; D remains unclear. V dropped 5 bases and J dropped 6 bases, with 15 bases sitting between them. The CDR3 has 14 amino acids. This chain's CDR3 is CASSPALSPDTQYF. The CDR3 DNA sequence: TGTGCCAGCAGTCCCGCGCTGAGCCCCGATACGCAGTATTTT.

This clonotype has at least ten counts. The J gene is TRBJ2-7, the V gene TRBV27; perhaps TRBD1 as D (6 bases). V gave up 6 bases and J gave up 1 base, with 10 bases separating them. The CDR3 extends over 13 amino acids. The germline V gene encodes CDR1 MNHEY and CDR2 SMNVEV (reference sequence). The CDR3: CASRLTGSYEQYF. The CDR3 bases are TGTGCCAGCAGGCTTACAGGGTCCTACGAGCAGTACTTC.

This clonotype was recorded many times. The rearrangement joins TRBV28 to TRBJ1-5, with a possible D match to TRBD1 (5 bases). Germline CDR1 and CDR2: MDHEN and SYDVKM. V was pared by 4 bases and J by 4 bases, with 20 bases between. The CDR3 has 17 amino acids. CDR3 DNA: TGTGCCAGCAGTTACCATTCCAGGGACTTTCAAAATCAGCCCCAGCATTTT. Its protein is CASSYHSRDFQNQPQHF. Using reference TRBV28 and TRBJ1-5 for the parts outside the CDR3, the full variable domain is DVKVTQSSRYLVKRTGEKVFLECVQDMDHENMFWYRQDPGLGLRLIYFSYDVKMKEKGDIPEGYSVSREKKERFSLILESASTNQTSMYLCASSYHSRDFQNQPQHFGDGTRLSIL.

The chain combines TRBV15 with TRBJ2-5; D gene unclear. This CDR3 contains 13 residues. The ends were cut back, 0 bases at V and 9 bases at J, with 11 bases in the middle. Germline V CDR1 and CDR2: LNHNV, YYDKDF (reference sequence). The CDR3 sequence: CATSRDRSAAQYF. The CDR3 coding sequence is TGTGCCACCAGCAGAGATAGGAGTGCGGCCCAGTACTTC.

This clonotype was detected ten times or more. The chain uses TRBV12-3 or TRBV12-4 and TRBJ2-2; 11 bases are a match to TRBD1. CDR3 length equals 15 residues. J was trimmed by 6 bases and V by 6 bases; bases with no gene match: 6. CDR3 coding DNA: TGTGCCAGCAGCACCCGGGACAGGGGGGCCGGGGAGCTGTTTTTT. This sequence encodes CASSTRDRGAGELFF.

This clonotype was observed at least ten times. The J gene is TRBJ2-7, the V gene TRBV10-3; D gene unclear. Germline CDR1 ENHRY, CDR2 SYGVKD. The ends were cut back, 2 bases at V and 2 bases at J, with 1 base in the middle. This CDR3 comprises 11 residues. CDR3 bases: TGTGCCATCAGTGAGGCCTACGAGCAGTACTTC. This sequence encodes CAISEAYEQYF.

The table lists this clonotype with a few counts. The chain carries TRBV15 and TRBJ2-3; 7 bases are a match to TRBD2. The CDR3 covers 15 residues. With V trimmed by 5 bases and J by 3 bases, 8 bases remained unmatched. Germline V CDR1 and CDR2: LNHNV, YYDKDF (reference sequence). The CDR3 protein is CATSGRGVRTDTQYF. In nucleotides, the CDR3 is TGTGCCACCAGCGGACGGGGGGTCAGAACAGATACGCAGTATTTT. The whole variable domain, filled in from reference TRBV15 and TRBJ2-3, reads DAMVIQNPRYQVTQFGKPVTLSCSQTLNHNVMYWYQQKSSQAPKLLFHYYDKDFNNEADTPDNFQSRRPNTSFCFLDIRSPGLGDTAMYLCATSGRGVRTDTQYFGPGTRLTVL.